A selection of T cell receptor beta chains follows, all from one sample in a study of cytomegalovirus exposure and HLA in healthy donors. Repertoires were generated with immunoSEQ multiplex PCR, while TCRdb's copy carries only in-frame clones and drops some. The data contain around 140,000 clones, over 75% of them seen just once; the ten biggest clones take up roughly 0.5%. The sample taken for sequencing was PBMCs. The receptors stem from a woman aged 35 to 49 in good health and CMV-seronegative. The conserved cysteine and the conserved F or W are not part of the CDR3 here. Clone size appears in some rows only: once, few, many, or a class for an expanded clone.

clone size	V gene	J gene	CDR3 protein
-	TRBV7-7	TRBJ2-2	ASSSDQAGVGTGELF
-	TRBV6-6	TRBJ2-6	ASSYGQGGANVLT
-	TRBV27	TRBJ2-4	ASKGDKNIQY
-	TRBV4-3	TRBJ1-6	ASSQDIGDYNSPLH
-	TRBV7-9	TRBJ1-3	ASSRGSSGNTIY
-	TRBV2	TRBJ2-1	ASSEALPLAGVYEQF
-	TRBV7-6	TRBJ2-5	ASSPIAGGPKTQY
-	TRBV19	TRBJ2-7	ATSPLAGDEQY
few	TRBV28	TRBJ1-2	ASGPAGGGHGYT
-	TRBV11-3	TRBJ1-1	ASSLRTAMNTEAF
-	TRBV28	TRBJ2-6	ASSSYSGANVLT
-	TRBV7-2	-	ASSLVPSATFKGEQY
-	TRBV7-9	TRBJ1-1	ASRAGGGNTEAF
-	TRBV7-3	TRBJ2-2	ASSRQSGMTAGELF
-	TRBV7-2	TRBJ2-1	ASSLAGSGIYNEQF
-	TRBV7-9	TRBJ2-3	SSSFLVTAFSSTDTQY
-	TRBV7-9	TRBJ2-7	ASSLEVGVGGSYEQY
-	TRBV2	TRBJ2-1	ASNLLASSYNEQF
-	TRBV13	TRBJ2-5	ASSRLVTETQY
once	TRBV5-1	TRBJ2-1	ASSPSGASYNEQF
-	TRBV4-1	TRBJ2-1	ASSQGVGRGDHEQF
-	TRBV7-2	TRBJ2-7	ASSGLAGGYEQY
-	TRBV11-2	TRBJ1-2	ASSLAGYPETLHYGYT
-	TRBV6-5	TRBJ2-3	ASSRRLRGDTQY
-	TRBV7-9	TRBJ2-5	SSRLGSGGTETQY
once	TRBV21-1	TRBJ1-2	ASSKVLREAVNYGYT
-	TRBV5-1	TRBJ2-3	ASSTSLGAADTQY
-	TRBV5-4	TRBJ2-7	ASSPPFGSRGEQY
-	TRBV28	TRBJ1-2	ASSSLHRDGGYT
-	TRBV5-1	TRBJ2-5	ASSLTGTGGQETQY
-	TRBV5-5	TRBJ2-3	ASSLERDTQY
-	TRBV28	TRBJ1-5	ASSYPQGGNQPQH
-	TRBV4-1	TRBJ2-7	ASSPQREGRYEQY
-	TRBV11-2	TRBJ1-1	ASSLGSLYYNTEAF
few	TRBV6-5	TRBJ1-3	ASRIGDTIY
-	TRBV7-8	TRBJ1-1	ASRPTDGGPAF
-	TRBV5-1	TRBJ2-5	ASSLGGQGAETQY
-	TRBV29-1	TRBJ2-1	SVEELAASYNEQF
-	TRBV10-3	TRBJ2-5	AISPTAGETQY
-	TRBV4-1	TRBJ2-5	ASSQSYAQVNWEETQY
-	TRBV9	TRBJ1-3	ASSVVPGSGNTIY
-	TRBV19	TRBJ2-1	ASSIGTGFPHEQF
-	TRBV9	TRBJ2-1	ASSVGSGNNEQF
once	TRBV6-5	TRBJ1-6	ASSAAGTGSPLH
-	TRBV6-6	TRBJ2-7	ASSYGRRLAAYEQY
-	TRBV30	TRBJ1-2	AWNSGTGYGYT
-	TRBV21-1	TRBJ1-3	ASSKVDSISGNTIY
-	TRBV25-1	TRBJ2-7	ASSEWGGVGGYEQY
-	TRBV7-2	TRBJ2-1	ASSLTRLANNEQF
-	TRBV2	TRBJ2-5	ARLNPGGAETQY
-	TRBV7-9	TRBJ1-2	ASSRQGRDGYT
few	TRBV10-3	TRBJ1-1	AISDGSATEAF
-	TRBV7-9	TRBJ1-2	ASSLGDRLAGGYT
-	TRBV29-1	TRBJ2-3	SVSAFGTGYSDTQY
-	TRBV7-2	TRBJ2-1	ASSLLRLNNEQF